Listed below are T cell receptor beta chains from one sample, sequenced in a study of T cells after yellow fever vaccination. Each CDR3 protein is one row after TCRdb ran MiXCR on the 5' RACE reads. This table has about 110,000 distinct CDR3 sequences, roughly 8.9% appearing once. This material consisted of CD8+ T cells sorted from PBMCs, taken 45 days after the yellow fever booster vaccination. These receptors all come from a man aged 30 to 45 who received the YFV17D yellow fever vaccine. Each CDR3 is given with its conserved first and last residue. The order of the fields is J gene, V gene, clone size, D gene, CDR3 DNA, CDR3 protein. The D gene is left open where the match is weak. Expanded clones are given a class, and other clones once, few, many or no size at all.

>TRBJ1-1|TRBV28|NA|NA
TGTGCGACCGGAACCCGCCCTTGGGCTTTCTTT
CATGTRPWAFF
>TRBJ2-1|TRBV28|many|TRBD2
TGTGCCAGCAGTTCAGCGGGAGATGGTTCCTACAATGAGCAGTTCTTC
CASSSAGDGSYNEQFF
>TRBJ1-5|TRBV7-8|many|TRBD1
TGTGCCAGCAGCTGGGACAGCTCAGCCGATCAGCCCCAGCATTTT
CASSWDSSADQPQHF
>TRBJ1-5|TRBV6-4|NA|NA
TGTGCCAGCCTAACGTGGGGTCAGCCCCAGCATTTT
CASLTWGQPQHF
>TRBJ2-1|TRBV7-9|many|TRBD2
TGTGCCAGCAGCTTATTAGGTGCTAGCGGCTACAATGAGCAGTTCTTC
CASSLLGASGYNEQFF
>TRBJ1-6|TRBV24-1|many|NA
TGTGCCACCCAGGAAAGCTCCTATAATTCACCCCTCCACTTT
CATQESSYNSPLHF
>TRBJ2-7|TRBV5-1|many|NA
TGCGCCAGCAGCCTGGCGACTCTATACTACGAGCAGTACTTC
CASSLATLYYEQYF
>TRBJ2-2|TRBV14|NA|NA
TGTGCCAGCAGCCAAGATTGGAGCAGCGGCGGACCGCCTCCCGGGGAGCTGTTTTTT
CASSQDWSSGGPPPGELFF
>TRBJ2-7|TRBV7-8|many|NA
TGTGCCAGCAGCTTATGGAGGGTCGGCTCCTACGAGCAGTACTTC
CASSLWRVGSYEQYF
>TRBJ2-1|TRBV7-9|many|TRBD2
TGTGCCAGCAGCTTCCCGCGGGAGCAGGGCTATGAGCAGTTCTTC
CASSFPREQGYEQFF
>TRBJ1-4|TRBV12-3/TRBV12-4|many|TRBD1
TGTGCCAGCAGTCCCGGACAGGCTTCTAATGAAAAACTGTTTTTT
CASSPGQASNEKLFF
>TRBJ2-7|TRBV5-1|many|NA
TGCGCCAGCAGCTTGGAATTAGCGCACTCCTACGAGCAGTACTTC
CASSLELAHSYEQYF
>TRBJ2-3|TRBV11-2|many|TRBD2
TGTGCCAGCAGCTCATATTCCATCAGCGGGAGAGATACGCAGTATTTT
CASSSYSISGRDTQYF
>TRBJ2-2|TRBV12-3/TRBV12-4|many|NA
TGTGCCGGTTCGGGGACGACCGGGGAGCTGTTTTTT
CAGSGTTGELFF
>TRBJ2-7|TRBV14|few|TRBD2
TGTGCCAGCAGCCAAGGTTTCGCGGGAGGGAACACCTACGAGCAGTACTTC
CASSQGFAGGNTYEQYF
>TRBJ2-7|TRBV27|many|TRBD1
TGTGCCAGCAGTTTAGGGACAGGGGGAGTCGAGCAGTACTTC
CASSLGTGGVEQYF
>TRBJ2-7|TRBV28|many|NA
TGTGCCAGCAGTTTTCATTCGGCCCCACCCTTTGTCGAGCAGTACTTC
CASSFHSAPPFVEQYF
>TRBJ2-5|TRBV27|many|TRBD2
TGTGCCAGCAGTCCCTCAGCGGGAATAGGAGAGACCCAGTACTTC
CASSPSAGIGETQYF
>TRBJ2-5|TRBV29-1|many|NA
TGCAGCGTTGAAGAGGGGACATTCTCCCAGGGACCCCAAGAGACCCAGTACTTC
CSVEEGTFSQGPQETQYF
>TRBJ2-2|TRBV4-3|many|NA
TGCGCCAGCAGCCAAGATTTCGGGACTCTAAACACCGGGGAGCTGTTTTTT
CASSQDFGTLNTGELFF
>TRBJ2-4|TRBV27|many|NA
TGTGCCAGCAGTTTAGTAGGACTCCCCGGAAACATTCAGTACTTC
CASSLVGLPGNIQYF
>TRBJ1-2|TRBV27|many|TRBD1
TGTGCCAGCAGCCTCGGTGGTGACAGGGCAGACTACACCTTC
CASSLGGDRADYTF
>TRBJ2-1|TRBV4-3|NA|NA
TGCGCCAGCAGCCAAGATCTAGAGTTCGGTCCGGGGTTCGATGAGCAGTTCTTC
CASSQDLEFGPGFDEQFF
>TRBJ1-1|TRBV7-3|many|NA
TGTGCCAGCTCGCATGGGGGTTCTGAAGCTTTCTTT
CASSHGGSEAFF
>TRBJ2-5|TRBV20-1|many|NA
TGCAGTGCTGACGAACTTTTTCAAGAGACCCAGTACTTC
CSADELFQETQYF
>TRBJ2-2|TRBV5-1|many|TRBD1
TGCGCCAGCAGCTTGAGTGACAGGGTGAACACCGGGGAGCTGTTTTTT
CASSLSDRVNTGELFF
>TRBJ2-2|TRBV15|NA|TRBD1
TGTGCCACCAGCAATTTGGGACAGGGCGTATCCGGGGAGCTGTTTTTT
CATSNLGQGVSGELFF
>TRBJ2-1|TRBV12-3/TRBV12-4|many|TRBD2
TGTGCCAGCAGCTCAGCTAGCGGAGCCTACAATGAGCAGTTCTTC
CASSSASGAYNEQFF
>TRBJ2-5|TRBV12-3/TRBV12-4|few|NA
TGTGCCAGCAGCGGGAGCCGTGAGACCCAGTACTTC
CASSGSRETQYF
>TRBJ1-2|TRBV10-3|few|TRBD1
TGTGCCACCGGGACAGGAGAGAACTATGGCTACACCTTC
CATGTGENYGYTF
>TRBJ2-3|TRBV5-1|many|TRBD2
TGCGCCAGCAGTTCCCTAGCGGTCCTCAGCACAGATACGCAGTATTTT
CASSSLAVLSTDTQYF
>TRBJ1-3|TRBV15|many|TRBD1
TGTGCCACCAGCGAACAGGGGGCTGCTGGAAACACCATATATTTT
CATSEQGAAGNTIYF
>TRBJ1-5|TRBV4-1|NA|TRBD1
TGCGCCAGCAGCGTCCCAGGGGGGCAGCCCCAGCATTTT
CASSVPGGQPQHF
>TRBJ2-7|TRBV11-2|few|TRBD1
TGTGCCAGCAGCCTCGGGACAGGGCTCATCTTCGAGCAGTACTTC
CASSLGTGLIFEQYF
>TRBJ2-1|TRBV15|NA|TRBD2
TGTGCCACCAGCAGAGATGGGACTAGCTCTCGCTACAATGAGCAGTTCTTC
CATSRDGTSSRYNEQFF
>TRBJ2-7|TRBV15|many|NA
TGTGCCACCAGCATAGACCTAGGTGGCTCCTACGAGCAGTACTTC
CATSIDLGGSYEQYF
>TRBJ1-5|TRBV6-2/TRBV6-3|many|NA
TGTGCCAGCAGTCACGACGGTGTAGTGCAGCCCCAGCATTTT
CASSHDGVVQPQHF
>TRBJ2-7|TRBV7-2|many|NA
TGTGCCAGCAGCTTGTCGGGGCCCGGGCAGTACTTC
CASSLSGPGQYF
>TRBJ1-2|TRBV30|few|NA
TGTGCCTGGAGTCCACAGGGCTACTATGGCTACACCTTC
CAWSPQGYYGYTF
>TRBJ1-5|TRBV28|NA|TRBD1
TGTGCCAGCGACAGGGGCCCCAATCAGCCCCAGCATTTT
CASDRGPNQPQHF
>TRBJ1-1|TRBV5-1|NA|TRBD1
TGCGCCAGCAGCGTCGGACAGGGAGTAACTGAAGCTTTCTTT
CASSVGQGVTEAFF
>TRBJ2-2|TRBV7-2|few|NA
TGTGCCAGCAGCTTAGTAGGGGACACCGGGGAGCTGTTTTTT
CASSLVGDTGELFF
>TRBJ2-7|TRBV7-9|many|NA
TGTGCCAGCAGCTCGGTACTAGGGACCTCCTACGAGCAGTACTTC
CASSSVLGTSYEQYF
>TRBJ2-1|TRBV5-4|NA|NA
TGTGCCAGCAGTGGTGGAAACTACGAGCAGTTCTTC
CASSGGNYEQFF
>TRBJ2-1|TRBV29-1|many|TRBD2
TGCAGCGTTGAGACGGGAGGGAGTTACAATGAGCAGTTCTTC
CSVETGGSYNEQFF
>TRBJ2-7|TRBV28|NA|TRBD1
TGTGCCAGCAGTTTACCCCGCCCGGGACAGGGAAACGAGCAGTACTTC
CASSLPRPGQGNEQYF
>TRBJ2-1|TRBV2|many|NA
TGTGCCAGCAGTTATCTCCAGGACGGATCCCACAATGAGCAGTTCTTC
CASSYLQDGSHNEQFF
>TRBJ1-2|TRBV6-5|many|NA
TGTGCCAGCAGTTATGGACGGAATGACAACTATGGCTACACCTTC
CASSYGRNDNYGYTF
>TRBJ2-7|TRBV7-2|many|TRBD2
TGTGCCAGCAGCTTACATCCTAGCGGTACCTACGAGCAGTACTTC
CASSLHPSGTYEQYF
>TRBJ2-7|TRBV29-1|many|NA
TGCAGCGCAGAACTAGGTAGCGAGCAGTACTTC
CSAELGSEQYF
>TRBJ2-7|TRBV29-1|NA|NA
TGCAGCGCCAGGGGCGGGCTTTCGTACGAGCAGTACTTC
CSARGGLSYEQYF
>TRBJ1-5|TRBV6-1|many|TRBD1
TGTGCCAGCTCCGACAGGGTCCCGGGGGCCCAGCATTTT
CASSDRVPGAQHF
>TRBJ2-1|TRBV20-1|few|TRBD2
TGCAGTGCTAGAGTGACTAGCGGAGCCTACAATGAGCAGTTCTTC
CSARVTSGAYNEQFF
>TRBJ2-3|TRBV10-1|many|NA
TGCGCCAGCAGAGCCGGGGGAGGCACAGATACGCAGTATTTT
CASRAGGGTDTQYF
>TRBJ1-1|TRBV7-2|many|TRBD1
TGTGCCAGCAGCTTAGCGCTATCAGGGGGTTATGGGGACACTGAAGCTTTCTTT
CASSLALSGGYGDTEAFF
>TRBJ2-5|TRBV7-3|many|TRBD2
TGTGCCAGCAGCCCGACTCCTAGCGGTATGGAGACCCAGTACTTC
CASSPTPSGMETQYF
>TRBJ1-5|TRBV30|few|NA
TGTGCCTGGAGTGCTGATTCGAATCAGCCCCAGCATTTT
CAWSADSNQPQHF
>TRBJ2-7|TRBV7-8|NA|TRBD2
TGTGCCAGCAGCTTATACGGGAGGCGATCGTGGGGGGAGCAGTACTTC
CASSLYGRRSWGEQYF
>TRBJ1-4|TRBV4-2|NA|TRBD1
TGTGCCAGCAGCCAAGGGACAGGGCGCGGAACTAATGAAAAACTGTTTTTT
CASSQGTGRGTNEKLFF